This TCR beta chain was recorded in a study of T cell responses to AZD1222 COVID-19 vaccine. Study-wide context: Analysis merged second doses at about 4 or about 12 weeks. Points from the study as a whole: Rises in breadth and depth of Spike-specific TCRs came after two AZD1222 doses. Donors were largely white British and mainly female; clonal diversity was possibly underestimated. No repertoire was sampled before or during the peak T cell response, only after it.

Clones were read by immunoSEQ multiplex PCR, and TCRdb kept only the in-frame ones, dropping some. The sample has about 110,000 clones; around 88% are singletons. Germline values: CDR1 SGHNT, CDR2 YYREEE (reference sequence). The length of the CDR3 is 16 residues. Deletions cut 1 base from V and 5 bases from J, with 15 bases between. Comment on this clone: Its antigen is unknown.

The TCR originated in an adult in good health. Material: peripheral blood, obtained on day 0 of AZD1222 vaccination. The genes are TRBV5-4 and TRBJ1-4; D is perhaps TRBD1 (5 bases). CDR3 in amino acids: CASSLFSRGINEKLFF. The CDR3 DNA sequence: TGTGCCAGCAGCTTGTTTTCCCGGGGCATAAATGAAAAACTGTTTTTT.